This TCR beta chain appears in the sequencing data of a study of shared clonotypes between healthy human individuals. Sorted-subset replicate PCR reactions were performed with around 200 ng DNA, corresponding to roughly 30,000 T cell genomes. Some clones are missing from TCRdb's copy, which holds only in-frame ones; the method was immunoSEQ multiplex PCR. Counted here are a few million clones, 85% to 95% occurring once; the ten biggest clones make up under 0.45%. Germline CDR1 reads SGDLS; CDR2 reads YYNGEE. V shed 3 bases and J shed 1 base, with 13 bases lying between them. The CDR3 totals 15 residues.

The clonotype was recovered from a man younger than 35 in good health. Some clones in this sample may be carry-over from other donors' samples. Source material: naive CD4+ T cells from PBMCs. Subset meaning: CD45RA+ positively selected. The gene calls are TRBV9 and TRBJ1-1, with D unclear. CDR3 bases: TGTGCCAGCAGCGGTCCCGGGCGTGGGAACACTGAAGCTTTCTTT. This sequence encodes CASSGPGRGNTEAFF. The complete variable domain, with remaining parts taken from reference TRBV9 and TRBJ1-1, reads DSGVTQTPKHLITATGQRVTLRCSPRSGDLSVYWYQQSLDQGLQFLIQYYNGEERAKGNILERFSAQQFPDLHSELNLSSLELGDSALYFCASSGPGRGNTEAFFGQGTRLTVV.